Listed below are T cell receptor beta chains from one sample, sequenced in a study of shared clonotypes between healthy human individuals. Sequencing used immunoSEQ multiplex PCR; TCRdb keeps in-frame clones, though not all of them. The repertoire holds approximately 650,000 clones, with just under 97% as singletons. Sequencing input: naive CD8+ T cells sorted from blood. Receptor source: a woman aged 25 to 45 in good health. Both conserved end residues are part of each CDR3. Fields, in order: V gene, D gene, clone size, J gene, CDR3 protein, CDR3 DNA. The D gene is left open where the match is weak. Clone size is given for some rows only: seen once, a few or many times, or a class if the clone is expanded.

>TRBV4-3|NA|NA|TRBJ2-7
CASSQEGLYPYEQYF
TGCGCCAGCAGCCAAGAAGGGCTTTATCCCTACGAGCAGTACTTC
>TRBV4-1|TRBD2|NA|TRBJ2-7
CASSQDQREMHEQYF
TGCGCCAGCAGCCAAGACCAGCGGGAGATGCACGAGCAGTACTTC
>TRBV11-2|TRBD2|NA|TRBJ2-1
CASSFSGRAYNEQFF
TGTGCCAGCAGCTTTAGCGGGAGGGCCTACAATGAGCAGTTCTTC
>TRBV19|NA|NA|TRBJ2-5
CASSPGVGVQETQYF
TGTGCCAGTAGTCCAGGAGTAGGTGTCCAAGAGACCCAGTACTTC
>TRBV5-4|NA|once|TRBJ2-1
CASSPNQGDEQFF
TGTGCCAGCAGCCCCAATCAGGGAGATGAGCAGTTCTTC
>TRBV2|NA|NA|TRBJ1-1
CASSGRVNTEAFF
TGTGCCAGCAGTGGGCGAGTGAACACTGAAGCTTTCTTT
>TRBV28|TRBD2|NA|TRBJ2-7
CASSQLAGAYEQYF
TGTGCCAGCAGCCAACTAGCGGGAGCCTACGAGCAGTACTTC
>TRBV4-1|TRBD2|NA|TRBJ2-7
CASSQDILAGVYEQYF
TGCGCCAGCAGCCAAGATATACTAGCGGGCGTATACGAGCAGTACTTC
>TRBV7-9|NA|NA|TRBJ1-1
CASSLALGDTEAFF
TGTGCCAGCAGCTTAGCGCTTGGGGATACTGAAGCTTTCTTT
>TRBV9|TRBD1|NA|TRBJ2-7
CASSEGDRNYEQYF
TGTGCCAGCAGCGAAGGGGACAGGAACTACGAGCAGTACTTC
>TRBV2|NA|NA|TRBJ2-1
CASSEWELIDNEQFF
TGTGCCAGCAGTGAATGGGAGTTGATCGACAATGAGCAGTTCTTC
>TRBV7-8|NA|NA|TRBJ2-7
CASSLGTTYEQYF
TGTGCCAGCAGCTTAGGGACCACCTACGAGCAGTACTTC
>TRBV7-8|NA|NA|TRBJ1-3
CASLRGLSPGNTIYF
TGTGCCAGCTTACGGGGTCTTTCCCCTGGAAACACCATATATTTT
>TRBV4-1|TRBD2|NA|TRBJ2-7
CASSQDPSGSSYEQYF
TGCGCCAGCAGCCAAGATCCTAGCGGTAGCTCCTACGAGCAGTACTTC
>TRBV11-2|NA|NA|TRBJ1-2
CASSSTAKLVYGYTF
TGTGCCAGCAGCTCGACAGCTAAGCTAGTCTATGGCTACACCTTC
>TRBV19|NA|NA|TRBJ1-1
CASNEDIPSGVAEAFF
TGTGCCAGTAACGAAGACATCCCCTCGGGGGTGGCTGAAGCTTTCTTT
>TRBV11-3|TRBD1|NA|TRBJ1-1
CASSSSGGTEAFF
TGTGCCAGCAGCTCATCAGGGGGCACTGAAGCTTTCTTT
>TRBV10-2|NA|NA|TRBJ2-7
CASRDRDTAYEQYF
TGCGCCAGCAGGGACCGGGACACCGCCTACGAGCAGTACTTC
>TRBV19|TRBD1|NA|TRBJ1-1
CASAVDRGLNTEAFF
TGTGCCAGTGCTGTGGACAGGGGGCTTAACACTGAAGCTTTCTTT
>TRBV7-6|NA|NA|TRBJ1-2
CACVRPGYTF
TGTGCCTGTGTCCGTCCGGGCTACACCTTC
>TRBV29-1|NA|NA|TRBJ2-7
CSVGPMAYEQYF
TGCAGCGTTGGCCCTATGGCCTACGAGCAGTACTTC
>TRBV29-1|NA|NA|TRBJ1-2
CSVRDGRNYGYTF
TGCAGCGTTCGGGACGGGAGAAACTATGGCTACACCTTC
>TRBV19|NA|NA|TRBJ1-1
CASSIGPHMNTEAFF
TGTGCCAGTAGTATAGGACCACACATGAACACTGAAGCTTTCTTT
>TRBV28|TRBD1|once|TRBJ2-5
CASSSRGLETQYF
TGTGCCAGCAGTTCTAGGGGGCTGGAGACCCAGTACTTC
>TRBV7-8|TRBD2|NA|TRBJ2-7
CASSAREALDYEQYF
TGTGCCAGCAGCGCGCGGGAGGCTCTGGACTACGAGCAGTACTTC
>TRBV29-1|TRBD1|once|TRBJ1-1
CSVDRDRAVNTEAFF
TGCAGCGTTGACAGGGACAGGGCCGTGAACACTGAAGCTTTCTTT
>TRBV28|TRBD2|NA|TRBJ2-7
CASTLSGSSYEQYF
TGTGCCAGCACCCTGAGCGGGAGCTCCTACGAGCAGTACTTC
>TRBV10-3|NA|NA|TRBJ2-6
CAILGRGIRGSGANVLTF
TGTGCCATCCTCGGTCGGGGGATTAGGGGTTCTGGGGCCAACGTCCTGACTTTC
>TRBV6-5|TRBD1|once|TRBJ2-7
CASSYIGSTGGYEQYF
TGTGCCAGCAGTTACATCGGTAGTACAGGGGGGTACGAGCAGTACTTC
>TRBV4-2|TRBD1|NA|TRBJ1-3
CASSQEDRVSLGPGNTIYF
TGTGCCAGCAGCCAAGAGGACAGGGTCTCTTTGGGACCTGGAAACACCATATATTTT
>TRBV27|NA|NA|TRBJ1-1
CASRELRGAEAFF
TGTGCCAGCAGGGAGCTTCGCGGTGCTGAAGCTTTCTTT
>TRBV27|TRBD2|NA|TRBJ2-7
CASSSTGLAYYEQYF
TGTGCCAGCAGTTCCACGGGACTAGCGTACTACGAGCAGTACTTC
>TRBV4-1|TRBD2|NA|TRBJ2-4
CASSQLTSLAKNIQYF
TGCGCCAGCAGTCAATTGACTAGCTTAGCCAAAAACATTCAGTACTTC
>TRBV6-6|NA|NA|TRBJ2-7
CASSYSEHFPHEQYF
TGTGCCAGCAGTTACTCGGAGCACTTTCCGCACGAGCAGTACTTC
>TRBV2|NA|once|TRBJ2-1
CASSSIEGLNEQFF
TGTGCCAGCAGCTCGATCGAGGGGCTTAATGAGCAGTTCTTC
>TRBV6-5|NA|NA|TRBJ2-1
CASSFDSIYNEQFF
TGTGCCAGCAGCTTCGACTCGATATACAATGAGCAGTTCTTC
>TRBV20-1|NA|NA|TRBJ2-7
CSASEYEQYF
TGCAGTGCTAGCGAGTACGAGCAGTACTTC
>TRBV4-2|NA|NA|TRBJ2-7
CASSQGTYGEGGPTYEQYF
TGTGCCAGCAGCCAAGGAACGTATGGGGAAGGCGGGCCAACCTACGAGCAGTACTTC
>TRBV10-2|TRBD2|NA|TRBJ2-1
CASRDGTGGYNEQFF
TGCGCCAGCCGGGATGGAACGGGGGGCTACAATGAGCAGTTCTTC
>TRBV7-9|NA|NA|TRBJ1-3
CASSLVRSSGNTIYF
TGTGCCAGCAGCTTAGTCCGAAGCTCTGGAAACACCATATATTTT
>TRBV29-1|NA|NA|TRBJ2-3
CSVDRGPKRLGTDTQYF
TGCAGCGTTGACCGGGGGCCTAAGCGGTTAGGCACAGATACGCAGTATTTT
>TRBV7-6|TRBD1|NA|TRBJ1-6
CASSAAPVTGESYNSPLHF
TGTGCCAGCAGCGCAGCACCCGTGACAGGGGAGTCCTATAATTCACCCCTCCACTTT
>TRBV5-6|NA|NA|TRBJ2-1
CASSLALDNREFF
TGTGCCAGCAGCTTGGCCTTAGATAACAGAGAGTTCTTC
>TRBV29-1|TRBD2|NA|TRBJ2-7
CSVRETYEQYF
TGCAGCGTGCGGGAGACCTACGAGCAGTACTTC
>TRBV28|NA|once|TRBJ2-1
CASSFFHEQFF
TGTGCCAGCAGCTTTTTCCATGAGCAGTTCTTC
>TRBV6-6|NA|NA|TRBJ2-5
CASSLETGETQYF
TGTGCCAGCAGTCTGGAGACTGGGGAGACCCAGTACTTC
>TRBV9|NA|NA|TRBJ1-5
CASSVGGSSNQPQHF
TGTGCCAGCAGCGTAGGAGGTAGTTCCAATCAGCCCCAGCATTTT
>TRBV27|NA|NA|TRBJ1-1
CASSLFTGMNTEAFF
TGTGCCAGCAGTTTATTCACAGGGATGAACACTGAAGCTTTCTTT
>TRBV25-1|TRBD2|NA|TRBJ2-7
CASSDREENYEQYF
TGTGCCAGCAGTGACCGGGAGGAAAACTACGAGCAGTACTTC
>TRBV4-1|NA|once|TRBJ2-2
CASSQGEAGRTGELFF
TGCGCCAGCAGCCAAGGGGAGGCGGGACGAACCGGGGAGCTGTTTTTT
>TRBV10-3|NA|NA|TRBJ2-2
CAISESVEGPTGELFF
TGTGCCATCAGTGAGTCGGTGGAGGGGCCGACCGGGGAGCTGTTTTTT
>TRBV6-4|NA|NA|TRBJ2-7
CASSEKSGRRYEQYF
TGTGCCAGCAGTGAGAAGTCGGGGAGACGCTACGAGCAGTACTTC
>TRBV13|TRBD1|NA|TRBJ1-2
CASSWTGAPKNYGYTF
TGTGCCAGCAGCTGGACAGGTGCTCCGAAAAATTATGGCTACACCTTC
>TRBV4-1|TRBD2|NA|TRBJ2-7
CASSRGGAYEQYF
TGCGCCAGCAGCCGGGGGGGGGCCTACGAGCAGTACTTC
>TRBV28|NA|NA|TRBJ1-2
CASSQPSGGIGYTF
TGTGCCAGCAGTCAACCCTCTGGGGGGATTGGCTACACCTTC
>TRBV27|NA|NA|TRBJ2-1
CASSLDQEDNEQFF
TGTGCCAGCAGTCTAGATCAAGAAGACAATGAGCAGTTCTTC
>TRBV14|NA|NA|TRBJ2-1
CASSHPGPNNEQFF
TGTGCCAGCAGCCACCCGGGACCCAACAATGAGCAGTTCTTC
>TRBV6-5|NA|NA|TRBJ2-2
CASSYARERFSGELFF
TGTGCCAGCAGTTACGCCCGCGAAAGGTTTTCCGGGGAGCTGTTTTTT
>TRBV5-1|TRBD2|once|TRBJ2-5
CASSPTSGRAETQYF
TGCGCCAGCAGCCCGACTAGCGGGAGGGCGGAGACCCAGTACTTC